This TCR beta chain was identified in a study of blood T cell repertoires in COVID-19. Clones were read by immunoSEQ multiplex PCR, and TCRdb kept only the in-frame ones, dropping some. The table has about 180,000 clones, over 75% seen once. A note on this clone: One junction end does not reproduce the germline sequence, and a read error may be involved.

The CDR3 totals 17 residues. CDR1 is SGHVS and CDR2 is FNYEAQ in the germline V gene. The sequence was obtained from a man aged 55 to 70 with acute or convalescent COVID-19. The source material was peripheral blood. This chain joins TRBV7-6 and TRBJ2-5; TRBD1 agrees at 12 bases. CDR3 nucleotides: TGTGCCAGCAGCCGAACGGGGACAGGGGGCGCACTGAAGACCCAATACTTC. Residues: CASSRTGTGGALKTQYF. Based on the CDR3 plus reference TRBV7-6 and TRBJ2-5, the full variable domain is GAGVSQSPRYKVTKRGQDVALRCDPISGHVSLYWYRQALGQGPEFLTYFNYEAQQDKSGLPNDRFSAERPEGSISTLTIQRTEQRDSAMYRCASSRTGTGGALKTQYFGPGTRLLVL.